Below are 25 T cell receptor beta chains sequenced from a single sample in a study of response to subunit inactivated influenza vaccine. MiXCR, run by TCRdb on the RT-PCR reads, gives a single entry per CDR3 protein. The table records about 310,000 distinct CDR3 sequences, roughly 22% of them present only once. Source: PBMCs from blood, taken 21 months after vaccination. All receptors derive from a man between 50 and 69 years old who received an inactivated influenza vaccine.

The V gene is TRBV4-2, the J gene TRBJ2-7; possible D gene TRBD2, 6 bases. Trimming removed 4 bases at V and 5 bases at J, with 12 bases between. The CDR3 length is 13 residues. In germline, CDR1 is LGHNA, CDR2 YNFKEQ. The CDR3 loop is CASSPRRGDEQYF. The CDR3 DNA sequence: TGTGCCAGCAGCCCACGGCGGGGTGACGAGCAGTACTTC.

This rearrangement joins TRBV4-3 to TRBJ2-5, with a weak D call TRBD1 (6 bases). This CDR3 is 13 amino acids long. The ends were cut back, 4 bases at V and 3 bases at J, with 9 bases in the middle. The V gene's germline CDR1 is LGHNA and CDR2 YSLEER. The CDR3 is CASSRQAKETQYF. CDR3 bases: TGCGCCAGCAGCCGACAGGCGAAAGAGACCCAGTACTTC.

There are a few counts of this clonotype. The chain has TRBV5-1 and TRBJ2-1; 8 bases align to TRBD1. Losses at the gene ends were 3 bases for V and 1 base for J; bases not matched to a gene: 6. Germline V gene sequence: CDR1 SGHRS, CDR2 YFSETQ. The CDR3 runs 16 residues. The CDR3 DNA is TGCGCCAGCAGCTCCTCAGGGGGCGCATCCTACAATGAGCAGTTCTTC. It specifies CASSSSGGASYNEQFF.

V is TRBV20-1 and J is TRBJ1-2; no reliable D call. CDR3 length equals 14 residues. Between the trimmed V and J ends, which lost 6 bases and 0 bases, there was a span of 14 bases. The V gene's germline CDR1 is DFQATT and CDR2 SNEGSKA (reference sequence). The CDR3 sequence is CSATGRVANYGYTF. CDR3 coding DNA: TGCAGTGCCACTGGACGGGTAGCTAACTATGGCTACACCTTC.

V and J are TRBV20-1 and TRBJ1-5; the match to TRBD1 covers 7 bases. V trimming: 4 bases; J trimming: 3 bases; junction bases outside the gene matches: 3. Germline V gene lookup returns CDR1 DFQATT and CDR2 SNEGSKA (reference sequence). This CDR3 region has 13 residues. The CDR3 DNA reads TGCAGTGCTACAGGGGGTATCAATCAGCCCCAGCATTTT. This encodes CSATGGINQPQHF.

Comments on this clonotype: An end of the junction differs from the germline gene, which may be a read error. The chain recombines TRBV4-1 with TRBJ1-1, with TRBD1 as a possible D gene (5 bases). From germline, CDR1 is MGHRA and CDR2 YSYEKL. The CDR3 loop spans 15 amino acids. CDR3 sequence reads: CASSQEDSVGTEALF. The CDR3 DNA is TGCGCCAGCAGCCAAGAAGACAGCGTGGGCACTGAAGCTTTATTT.

The chain couples TRBV30 to TRBJ1-6, with a weak D call TRBD1 (5 bases). CDR3 length: 14 amino acids. The V end lost 7 bases, the J end lost 10 bases, and 20 bases lay between the germline ends. Looked up from germline, CDR1 is GTSNPN and CDR2 is SVGIG (reference sequence). CDR3 in DNA: TGTGCCTCCCGGGACCAATCCCTGGGGTCACCCCTCCACTTT. Amino acids: CASRDQSLGSPLHF. The full variable domain, its missing parts supplied by reference TRBV30 and TRBJ1-6, is SQTIHQWPATLVQPVGSPLSLECTVEGTSNPNLYWYRQAAGRGLQLLFYSVGIGQISSEVPQNLSASRPQDRQFILSSKKLLLSDSGFYLCASRDQSLGSPLHFGNGTRLTVT.

This clonotype was recorded a few times. The rearrangement uses TRBV4-3 and TRBJ2-5, with TRBD2 identical over 7 bases. Germline lookup yields CDR1 LGHNA and CDR2 YSLEER. The CDR3 loop spans 15 amino acids. Trimming at V came to 1 base and at J to 5 bases, leaving 7 bases not matched to a gene. For the CDR3, the DNA is TGCGCCAGCAGCCAAGGTGCATTCGGGGGGGAGACCCAGTACTTC. Translating it yields CASSQGAFGGETQYF.

The table lists this clonotype with a few counts. The chain joins TRBV2 to TRBJ2-7, with 11 bases aligning to TRBD2. V was clipped by 7 bases and J by 2 bases; unmatched bases: 4. The length of the CDR3 is 14 residues. CDR1 and CDR2 (germline): SNHLY, FYNNEI. Written as DNA, the CDR3 is TGTGCCAGCACGACTAGCGGGGTGACCTACGAGCAGTACTTC. This sequence encodes CASTTSGVTYEQYF.

In this sample, this clonotype turned up a few times. The J gene is TRBJ2-3, the V gene TRBV29-1, with 10 bases that match TRBD2. The CDR3 totals 14 residues. The V gene end was trimmed by 6 bases and the J gene end by 0 bases; junction bases not matched to a gene: 3. Germline V gene lookup returns CDR1 SQVTM and CDR2 ANQGSEA. CDR3 nucleotides: TGCAGCGTCGGACTAGCGGCTAGCACAGATACGCAGTATTTT. Protein sequence: CSVGLAASTDTQYF.

The chain carries TRBV20-1 and TRBJ2-5; D remains ambiguous. The CDR3 has 13 amino acids. Germline-derived CDR1 and CDR2 are DFQATT and SNEGSKA (reference sequence). V was clipped by 0 bases and J by 9 bases, with 14 bases between them. This chain's CDR3 is CSARDPYSQAQYF. The CDR3 nucleotides are TGCAGTGCTAGAGATCCGTACAGTCAGGCCCAGTACTTC.

This clonotype was seen at least ten times. The J gene is TRBJ1-5, the V gene TRBV25-1; perhaps TRBD1 as D (6 bases). The CDR3 runs 16 residues. The germline gives CDR1 MGHDK, CDR2 SYGVNS. Trimming removed 4 bases at V and 7 bases at J, with 20 bases between. The CDR3 region has the DNA TGTGCCAGCAGTGGACCCTCGGGGGCCGTAGGGCAGCCCCAGCATTTT. Translated, it gives CASSGPSGAVGQPQHF.

The V call is TRBV19, the J call TRBJ1-5, with 11 bases matching TRBD1. The CDR3 contains 15 residues. J lost 2 bases, V lost 5 bases, and 2 bases had no gene match. CDR1 is LNHDA and CDR2 is SQIVND in the germline V gene (reference sequence). The chain's CDR3 is CASSRTGGGNQPQHF. CDR3 nucleotides: TGTGCCAGTAGTCGGACAGGGGGCGGCAATCAGCCCCAGCATTTT.

This clonotype appeared once. The gene calls are TRBV2 and TRBJ2-2; D perhaps matches TRBD1 (5 bases). The CDR3 runs 15 residues. V dropped 4 bases and J dropped 0 bases, with 9 bases sitting between them. CDR1 and CDR2 (germline): SNHLY, FYNNEI. The CDR3 DNA reads TGTGCCAGCAGTGGGACGGACACGAACACCGGGGAGCTGTTTTTT. Translating gives CASSGTDTNTGELFF.

This clonotype is a singleton in its sample. The chain combines TRBV10-3 with TRBJ2-2, with 7 bases identical to TRBD1. CDR1 and CDR2 from the germline V gene are ENHRY and SYGVKD. V was pared by 5 bases and J by 1 base, with 4 bases of the junction left unmatched. CDR3 size: 15 residues. CDR3: CAISPGQMNTGELFF. CDR3 coding DNA: TGTGCCATCAGTCCGGGACAGATGAACACCGGGGAGCTGTTTTTT.

The chain links TRBV29-1 to TRBJ1-1, with 9 bases lining up with TRBD1. The CDR3 totals 14 residues. V was pared by 6 bases and J by 4 bases, with 9 bases of the junction left unmatched. CDR1 and CDR2 (germline): SQVTM, ANQGSEA. As DNA, the CDR3 is TGCAGCGTCGCCTTGGACAGGGGAATCACTGAAGCTTTCTTT. Translation: CSVALDRGITEAFF.

This clonotype appeared a few times. The chain employs TRBV20-1 and TRBJ1-1; D may be TRBD1 (5 bases). Trimming left V 5 bases short and J 7 bases short, with 20 bases between. CDR1 and CDR2 (germline): DFQATT, SNEGSKA (reference sequence). The CDR3 loop spans 14 amino acids. CDR3 loop: CSAALIYQGDEAFF. The CDR3 DNA is TGCAGTGCTGCCCTAATTTATCAGGGAGATGAAGCTTTCTTT.

The genes are TRBV6-1 and TRBJ1-5, with TRBD1 identical over 7 bases. CDR1 and CDR2 (germline): MNHNS, SASEGT. The CDR3 covers 13 residues. The junction had 3 bases not matched to a gene; V was cut back by 10 bases and J by 0 bases. The CDR3 sequence: CAIGTVSNQPQHF. CDR3 nucleotides: TGTGCCATCGGGACAGTTAGCAATCAGCCCCAGCATTTT.

The V and J genes are TRBV4-3 and TRBJ1-2; D is undetermined. V lost 0 bases and J lost 6, with 8 bases in between. The germline gives CDR1 LGHNA, CDR2 YSLEER. This CDR3 comprises 13 residues. The CDR3 region is CASSQDVPDGYTF. In DNA form, the CDR3 reads TGCGCCAGCAGCCAAGATGTGCCAGATGGCTACACCTTC.

The J gene is TRBJ2-7, the V gene TRBV20-1, with 10 positions matching TRBD1. CDR1 and CDR2 (germline): DFQATT, SNEGSKA (reference sequence). J lost 5 bases, V lost 5 bases, and 6 bases had no gene match. CDR3 length: 13 residues. CDR3 nucleotide sequence: TGCAGTGCTTACCGGGACAGGGGTGACGAGCAGTACTTC. This gives the protein CSAYRDRGDEQYF.

V is TRBV7-2 and J is TRBJ2-1; weak D call: TRBD1 (6 bases). Trimming stripped 4 bases from V and 8 bases from J, with 12 bases between. This CDR3 has 13 residues. CDR1 is SGHTA and CDR2 is FQGNSA in the germline V gene. The CDR3, as DNA: TGTGCCAGCAGCTCCACCTACAGGGATGAGCAGTTCTTC. It yields the protein CASSSTYRDEQFF.

The J gene is TRBJ1-5, the V gene TRBV20-1; tentative D call: TRBD1 (5 bases). V was cut by 0 bases and J by 0 bases, with 12 bases left in between. Germline V gene data show CDR1 as DFQATT and CDR2 as SNEGSKA (reference sequence). This CDR3 region has 16 residues. In nucleotides, the CDR3 is TGCAGTGCTAGAGATCCAGGGCCTTATAGCAATCAGCCCCAGCATTTT. It encodes CSARDPGPYSNQPQHF.

CDR3 region: CASSSRTTGYQETQYF. The CDR3 DNA follows: TGTGCCAGCAGCTCCCGTACGACGGGTTACCAAGAGACCCAGTACTTC. The genes are TRBV11-3 and TRBJ2-5; no clear D. This CDR3 region has 16 residues. Germline V CDR1 and CDR2: SGHNT, YENEEA. Trimming left V 4 bases short and J 0 bases short, with 15 bases between.

This clonotype was detected a few times. The chain links TRBV7-9 to TRBJ2-3; D gene ambiguous. Between the trimmed V and J ends, which lost 6 bases and 0 bases, there was a span of 13 bases. The V gene's germline CDR1 is SEHNR and CDR2 FQNEAQ (reference sequence). The CDR3 sequence is 15 residues long. CDR3 sequence: CASSSSALSTDTQYF. CDR3 in DNA: TGTGCCAGCAGTAGTTCAGCCCTTAGCACAGATACGCAGTATTTT.

In its sample, this clonotype was seen a few times. The junction shows a germline mismatch at one end, possibly a read error. The chain has TRBV15 and TRBJ1-2, with TRBD1 matching over 8 bases. The CDR3 spans 13 residues. CDR1 LNHNV and CDR2 YYDKDF come from the germline V gene (reference sequence). CDR3 region: CATRRQGLDGYTF. In nucleotides, the CDR3 is TGTGCCACCCGCAGACAGGGGCTCGATGGCTACACCTTC.